The 9 T cell receptor beta chains below all came from one sample that was sequenced in a study of cytomegalovirus exposure and HLA in healthy donors listed by TCRdb under 2017. Library creation used the immunoSEQ multiplex PCR assay. For the multiplex PCR, a mixture combining 60 forward primers for TCR Vbeta segments and 13 reverse primers for TCR Jbeta segments was used. The immuneACCESS repertoire file appears here via TCRdb, limited to in-frame rearrangements. These files lack a portion of the clones; in checked studies, under half of the deficit traces to unresolved V genes, and the cause of the others is not known. In all, the sample holds 130,000 to 150,000 clones, and 78% of those were seen once. The ten largest clonotypes hold roughly 2.8% of the sample. Specimen: PBMCs. The receptors here all came from a male donor in good health and CMV-seronegative.

This chain joins TRBV15 and TRBJ2-3, with 8 bases fitting TRBD2. CDR3 length: 16 residues. Trimming cost V 1 base and J 2 bases; bases outside gene matches: 5. Germline loops: CDR1 LNHNV, CDR2 YYDKDF (reference sequence). This CDR3 is CATSRGVGRDTDTQYF. CDR3 coding DNA: TGTGCCACCAGCAGAGGCGTCGGGAGGGACACAGATACGCAGTATTTT.

The chain combines TRBV10-3 with TRBJ1-4; D remains ambiguous. Germline loops: CDR1 ENHRY, CDR2 SYGVKD. CDR3 size: 15 residues. V shed 0 bases and J shed 8 bases, with 13 bases lying between them. CDR3 sequence: CAISESFREPEKLFF. The CDR3 DNA follows: TGTGCCATCAGTGAGTCCTTCCGGGAACCAGAAAAACTGTTTTTT.

On this clone: The junction shows a germline mismatch at one end, possibly a read error. This rearrangement joins TRBV4-1 to TRBJ1-3; TRBD1 agrees at 9 bases. This CDR3 is 16 amino acids long. Germline loops: CDR1 MGHRA, CDR2 YSYEKL. CDR3 region: CARSDPTGGSGNTIYF. DNA of the CDR3: TGCGCCCGCAGCGACCCGACAGGGGGCTCTGGAAACACCATATATTTT.

As regards this clone: The identical CDR3 is also encoded by other nucleotide sequences in the sample. V gene TRBV7-9 combines with J gene TRBJ1-2, with D tentatively TRBD1 (5 bases). V lost 2 bases and J lost 6, with 7 bases in between. The CDR3 has 12 residues. The germline gives CDR1 SEHNR, CDR2 FQNEAQ (reference sequence). The CDR3 sequence is CASSLQGNGYTF. CDR3 sequence (DNA): TGTGCCAGCAGCTTACAGGGTAATGGCTACACCTTC. The whole variable domain, filled in from reference TRBV7-9 and TRBJ1-2, reads DTGVSQNPRHKITKRGQNVTFRCDPISEHNRLYWYRQTLGQGPEFLTYFQNEAQLEKSRLLSDRFSAERPKGSFSTLEIQRTEQGDSAMYLCASSLQGNGYTFGSGTRLTVV.

The rearrangement links TRBV6-1 to TRBJ1-2; D might be TRBD1 (5 bases). Trimming took off 1 base at V and 5 bases at J, with 14 bases between the two ends. Germline CDR1 reads MNHNS; CDR2 reads SASEGT. The CDR3 has 15 amino acids. The chain's CDR3 is CASSEEVSGRYGYTF. CDR3 nucleotides: TGTGCCAGCAGTGAAGAGGTCTCAGGGCGATATGGCTACACCTTC.

This clone has a handful of counts. V is TRBV6-6 and J is TRBJ2-7; 7 bases are a match to TRBD2. Germline assignment: CDR1 MNHNY and CDR2 SVGAGI (reference sequence). The CDR3 contains 13 residues. The J segment lost 1 base and the V segment lost 8 bases, leaving 5 bases of the junction unmatched. In DNA form, the CDR3 reads TGTGCCAGCTCGACGGGAGGATCCTACGAGCAGTACTTC. Translating gives CASSTGGSYEQYF.

The genes are TRBV18 and TRBJ2-2; possible D gene TRBD2, 6 bases. The CDR3 is 17 amino acids. V was pared by 3 bases and J by 3 bases, with 17 bases between. CDR1 and CDR2 from the germline V gene are KGHSH and LQKENI. Here the CDR3 DNA reads TGTGCCAGCTCACCCCTGACTCCGGGACTTCACACCGGGGAGCTGTTTTTT. Its protein product is CASSPLTPGLHTGELFF.

The V and J genes are TRBV2 and TRBJ2-1, with 8 bases that match TRBD2. Germline assignment: CDR1 SNHLY and CDR2 FYNNEI. The trim removed 6 bases at V and 9 bases at J, leaving 10 bases unmatched. This CDR3 has 14 amino acids. CDR3 loop: CASSREGIHVEQFF. CDR3 coding DNA: TGTGCCAGCAGCCGGGAGGGTATACATGTTGAGCAGTTCTTC.

This chain joins TRBV9 and TRBJ1-5; perhaps TRBD1 as D (5 bases). CDR3 size: 18 residues. CDR1 is SGDLS, CDR2 YYNGEE, per germline. V was trimmed by 0 bases and J by 6 bases, leaving 22 bases between them. This CDR3 is CASSVVEEWVRGSQPQHF. The CDR3 DNA sequence: TGTGCCAGCAGCGTAGTCGAGGAATGGGTTAGGGGCAGTCAGCCCCAGCATTTT.